This T cell receptor beta chain was recorded in a study of T cells in Graves' hyperthyroidism and ophthalmopathy. The CDR3 sequence is 15 residues long. Trimming cost V 5 bases and J 5 bases, with 18 bases left between them. Germline CDR1 and CDR2: SGHAT and FQNNGV. Study-level findings and limits: Most clonotypes expanded in the thyroid (above 0.001) were also present in blood.

RNA transcripts yielded amplified TCR beta CDR3 regions. First-round RT-PCR with HTBI primers amplified the TCR CDR3 region. TCRdb redid the calling of the multiplex PCR reads with MiXCR, one entry per CDR3 protein. The sample holds around 720,000 distinct CDR3 sequences; roughly a third are singletons and the top ten take around 29%. This clonotype was found many times. Antigen specificity is unknown. The V gene is TRBV11-2, the J gene TRBJ2-5; weak D call: TRBD2 (7 bases). The TCR sequence derives from a woman in her thirties or forties with Graves' hyperthyroidism. Sequenced sample: blood. CDR3 DNA sequence: TGTGCCAGCAGCCCCGAGGGGGGGTCCAGTGAGACCCAGTACTTC. This encodes CASSPEGGSSETQYF.